The clone carrying this T cell receptor (beta chain) was seen more than once but under ten times. A much larger clone sits a single nucleotide away, making a read error possible. The use of a sample-barcoded 5' primer and a J-beta primer mix characterized a second PCR of 7 to 11 cycles. Each CDR3 protein gets one entry after TCRdb re-called the 5' RACE reads with MiXCR. The repertoire has 650,000 to 800,000 distinct CDR3 sequences, about 51% of them found once; the top ten carry approximately 13%. V gave up 7 bases and J gave up 0 bases; unmatched junction bases: 5. This CDR3 contains 15 residues. This record belongs to a study of blood T cells in healthy people across ages. Ranging in age from about 6 to 100, the donors were healthy Caucasian individuals from Russia.

Specimen: blood. This TCR derives from a woman over 75 in good health. The chain combines TRBV12-3 or TRBV12-4 with TRBJ2-4, with TRBD1 matching 8 bases. CDR3: CASTWTGRAKNIQYF. CDR3 coding DNA: TGTGCCAGCACCTGGACAGGGAGAGCCAAAAACATTCAGTACTTC.